A selection of T cell receptor beta chains follows, all from one sample in a study of T cell repertoires in cytomegalovirus infection. TCRdb redid the calling of the reads with MiXCR, one entry per CDR3 protein. This table holds approximately 550,000 distinct CDR3 sequences, approximately 15% found once. Sequencing was carried out using CD8+ T cells from PBMCs. These receptor sequences come from a human donor in good health (CMV status not recorded). Some clones in this sample may be carry-over from other donors' samples. Both conserved end residues are part of each CDR3. The order of the fields is V gene, D gene, clone size, J gene, CDR3 protein, CDR3 DNA. D genes are given only for firm matches. Not every row has a clone size; where given, it reads once, few, many or a size class.

TRBV27	.	many	TRBJ2-5	CASQGSGETQYF	TGTGCCAGCCAGGGTAGCGGAGAGACCCAGTACTTC
TRBV7-8	.	many	TRBJ2-1	CASSLSRRVSSYNEQFF	TGTGCCAGCAGCTTATCTAGGAGGGTCAGCTCCTACAATGAGCAGTTCTTC
TRBV7-8	TRBD1	many	TRBJ1-3	CASSSRDRDRTRNTIYF	TGTGCCAGCAGCTCTAGAGACAGGGATCGAACGCGAAACACCATATATTTT
TRBV6-5	TRBD1	.	TRBJ1-1	CASKGGGTGGLTEAFF	TGTGCCAGCAAGGGGGGCGGGACAGGGGGCCTCACTGAAGCTTTCTTT
TRBV20-1	.	few	TRBJ1-1	CSARSPRGAEAFF	TGCAGTGCCCGAAGCCCCAGGGGCGCTGAAGCTTTCTTT
TRBV20-1	TRBD2	.	TRBJ2-5	CSARNSGTRRETQYF	TGCAGTGCTAGAAACTCCGGGACTAGAAGAGAGACCCAGTACTTC
TRBV11-2	TRBD1	.	TRBJ2-2	CASSLWTGMNTGELFF	TGTGCCAGCAGCTTATGGACAGGGATGAACACCGGGGAGCTGTTTTTT
TRBV10-3	.	.	TRBJ1-3	CAIRIPWGSGNTIYF	TGTGCCATCAGGATCCCTTGGGGCTCTGGAAACACCATATATTTT
TRBV5-1	TRBD1	.	TRBJ2-5	CASSLKNMILGTGRETQYF	TGCGCCAGCAGCTTAAAGAATATGATTCTAGGGACAGGGAGAGAGACCCAGTACTTC
TRBV5-6	.	.	TRBJ2-5	CASSQGTTPTQYF	TGTGCCAGCAGCCAGGGGACTACCCCGACCCAGTACTTC
TRBV27	.	few	TRBJ1-1	CASGSGVEAFF	TGTGCCAGCGGCTCAGGGGTTGAAGCTTTCTTT
TRBV6-2/TRBV6-3	.	many	TRBJ2-2	CASSTLFGKGPGELFF	TGTGCCAGCAGCACCCTCTTCGGTAAAGGGCCTGGGGAGCTGTTTTTT
TRBV28	TRBD2	.	TRBJ2-7	CASSYGLAGSYEQYF	TGTGCCAGCAGTTATGGACTAGCGGGGAGCTACGAGCAGTACTTC
TRBV14	.	many	TRBJ2-7	CASSPTLRARHYEQYF	TGTGCCAGCAGCCCAACCCTGAGGGCCCGACACTACGAGCAGTACTTC
TRBV19	.	few	TRBJ1-4	CASTLGPRATNEKLFF	TGTGCCAGTACCTTGGGCCCCCGGGCGACTAATGAAAAACTGTTTTTT
TRBV11-2	TRBD2	many	TRBJ2-5	CASSLEFSGSETQYF	TGTGCCAGCAGCTTAGAGTTTAGCGGGAGTGAGACCCAGTACTTC
TRBV27	.	many	TRBJ1-2	CASSSGVPRNYGYTF	TGTGCCAGCAGTTCGGGGGTCCCAAGGAACTATGGCTACACCTTC
TRBV7-9	.	few	TRBJ2-2	CASSLDSTNTGELFF	TGTGCCAGCAGCTTAGACAGCACGAACACCGGGGAGCTGTTTTTT
TRBV19	.	.	TRBJ1-5	CASSHRDGSNQPQHF	TGTGCCAGTAGCCACCGGGACGGTAGCAATCAGCCCCAGCATTTT
TRBV4-1	.	few	TRBJ2-5	CASSQRSIFMETQYF	TGCGCCAGCAGCCAAAGGAGTATATTTATGGAGACCCAGTACTTC
TRBV7-9	.	few	TRBJ1-2	CASSLVGQGSYGYTF	TGTGCCAGCAGCTTAGTTGGGCAGGGAAGCTATGGCTACACCTTC
TRBV15	.	many	TRBJ2-7	CATSRRQEPYEQYF	TGTGCCACCAGCAGAAGACAGGAACCCTACGAGCAGTACTTC
TRBV7-4	.	.	TRBJ1-2	CASSLQEANYGYTF	TGTGCCAGCAGCTTACAGGAAGCTAACTATGGCTACACCTTC
TRBV12-3/TRBV12-4	.	.	TRBJ2-6	CASSPGQSPHVLTF	TGTGCCAGCTCTCCCGGACAGTCCCCGCACGTCCTGACTTTC
TRBV20-1	.	few	TRBJ2-3	CSAAVGQWEDTQYF	TGCAGTGCCGCAGTGGGGCAGTGGGAAGATACGCAGTATTTT
TRBV27	.	many	TRBJ2-7	CASGPRGRGGSYEQYF	TGTGCCAGCGGACCCCGGGGGCGTGGGGGCTCCTACGAGCAGTACTTC
TRBV29-1	.	few	TRBJ2-1	CSVPRTNSYNEQFF	TGCAGCGTTCCCCGGACTAACTCCTACAATGAGCAGTTCTTC
TRBV7-9	TRBD2	.	TRBJ2-7	CASSLPGLAGGPSDEQYF	TGTGCCAGCAGCTTACCTGGACTAGCGGGGGGGCCATCCGACGAGCAGTACTTC
TRBV5-5	.	few	TRBJ1-2	CASSLVGTWASYGYTF	TGTGCCAGCAGCTTGGTGGGGACCTGGGCCAGCTATGGCTACACCTTC
TRBV6-6	.	many	TRBJ2-7	CASSEPGAAYEQYF	TGTGCCAGCAGCGAACCAGGGGCGGCCTACGAGCAGTACTTC
TRBV28	.	.	TRBJ1-5	CASNSRRVGNQPQHF	TGTGCCAGCAACAGCAGACGAGTCGGCAATCAGCCCCAGCATTTT
TRBV7-6	TRBD1	few	TRBJ2-5	CASSSVRGTAQETQYF	TGTGCCAGCAGCTCCGTTCGAGGGACAGCCCAAGAGACCCAGTACTTC
TRBV4-1	.	few	TRBJ2-5	CASSQAGPMEETQYF	TGCGCCAGCAGCCAGGCGGGCCCCATGGAAGAGACCCAGTACTTC
TRBV12-3/TRBV12-4	.	many	TRBJ1-1	CASSLVRGTEAFF	TGTGCCAGCAGTTTGGTCAGGGGAACTGAAGCTTTCTTT
TRBV18	TRBD2	many	TRBJ2-1	CASSPRAASGSKRQFF	TGTGCCAGCTCACCACGGGCGGCTAGCGGGAGCAAACGACAGTTCTTC